A single sample is the source of the 30 T cell receptor beta chains below, sequenced in a study of CD8 T cells in ankylosing spondylitis. For these TCRs, the target antigens are not known. Findings and caveats of the study: Ankylosing spondylitis blood appeared to be characterized by a TCR beta motif of about eight highly homologous variants.

One entry per CDR3 protein results from TCRdb running MiXCR on the 5' RACE reads. The table shows some 400,000 distinct CDR3 sequences, with 20% to 25% occurring only once. The source material was blood, either unsorted or a sorted T cell fraction (not recorded which). Every receptor here comes from a male donor with ankylosing spondylitis.

The chain couples TRBV12-3 or TRBV12-4 to TRBJ2-3; no reliable D call. Trimming took 7 bases from V and 2 from J, leaving 7 bases between them. This CDR3 contains 12 residues. CDR3 protein: CASTPNTDTQYF. CDR3 bases: TGTGCCAGCACTCCGAACACAGATACGCAGTATTTT.

The gene calls are TRBV6-1 and TRBJ2-7; the D call may be TRBD1 or TRBD2 (5 bases each). This CDR3 comprises 13 residues. V was clipped by 10 bases and J by 2 bases, with 15 bases between them. Germline assignment: CDR1 MNHNS and CDR2 SASEGT. The CDR3: CATKGSGTYEQYF. CDR3 sequence (DNA): TGTGCCACTAAGGGGAGTGGGACCTACGAGCAGTACTTC.

This chain uses TRBV10-1 with TRBJ2-5; TRBD2 matches 7 bases. Germline V gene data show CDR1 as WNHNN and CDR2 as SYGVQD (reference sequence). The CDR3 runs 14 residues. J was trimmed by 5 bases and V by 9 bases; bases with no gene match: 12. The CDR3 here is CARVRGRAGETQYF. The CDR3, as DNA: TGCGCCAGAGTTCGAGGGAGGGCCGGGGAGACCCAGTACTTC.

This clonotype has just a few counts. The rearrangement joins TRBV6-5 to TRBJ1-4; D gene unclear. The CDR3 is made up of 15 amino acids. Trimming stripped 0 bases from V and 5 bases from J, with 10 bases between. From germline, CDR1 is MNHEY and CDR2 SVGAGI. In DNA, the CDR3 is TGTGCCAGCAGTTACTCGATGGGGAGGAATGAAAAACTGTTTTTT. This encodes CASSYSMGRNEKLFF.

This chain joins TRBV4-2 and TRBJ2-3; the D call may be TRBD1 or TRBD2 (6 bases each). V was trimmed by 0 bases and J by 8 bases, leaving 21 bases between them. CDR1 and CDR2 (germline): LGHNA, YNFKEQ. This CDR3 is 17 amino acids long. The CDR3 region is CASSQDPAGGAGATQYF. CDR3 DNA sequence: TGTGCCAGCAGCCAAGATCCGGCCGGGGGCGCCGGGGCTACGCAGTATTTT.

This clonotype was seen a handful of times. The CDR3 spells CAISESRWGAGYNEQFF. The CDR3 nucleotides read TGTGCCATCAGTGAGTCGAGATGGGGGGCGGGTTACAATGAGCAGTTCTTC. V is TRBV10-3 and J is TRBJ2-1, with D perhaps assigned TRBD1 or TRBD2 (6 bases each). Trimming left V 0 bases short and J 4 bases short, with 16 bases between. The germline CDR1 and CDR2 sequences are ENHRY and SYGVKD. The CDR3 is 17 residues long.

This clonotype was found many times. This rearrangement joins TRBV9 to TRBJ2-1, with 15 bases identical to TRBD2. The V and J ends lost 4 bases and 5 bases, in that order; junction bases with no gene match: 4. The CDR3 sequence is 16 residues long. Per germline, CDR1 SGDLS and CDR2 YYNGEE. CDR3 DNA sequence: TGTGCCAGCAGCAAAGGACTAGCGGGAGGGGACAATGAGCAGTTCTTC. Translated, it gives CASSKGLAGGDNEQFF.

The chain carries TRBV5-1 and TRBJ2-7; TRBD2 is a possible D gene (7 bases). Germline CDR1 is SGHRS and CDR2 is YFSETQ. V lost 4 bases and J lost 5, with 19 bases in between. The CDR3 totals 15 residues. CDR3 bases: TGCGCCAGCAGCGCGAGGGGGACTGGGAGGGACGAGCAGTACTTC. It encodes CASSARGTGRDEQYF.

The rearrangement uses TRBV15 and TRBJ1-5; D is uncertain. V was trimmed by 1 base and J by 2 bases, leaving 6 bases between them. The CDR3 is 14 residues long. The germline gives CDR1 LNHNV, CDR2 YYDKDF (reference sequence). CDR3 bases: TGTGCCACCAGCAGAGTTACAGGCAATCAGCCCCAGCATTTT. It yields the protein CATSRVTGNQPQHF.

This chain joins TRBV5-1 and TRBJ2-7; TRBD1 is a possible D gene (5 bases). V dropped 4 bases and J dropped 7 bases, with 12 bases sitting between them. Germline-derived CDR1 and CDR2 are SGHRS and YFSETQ. The CDR3 extends over 12 amino acids. As DNA, the CDR3 is TGCGCCAGCAGCGAACCTGCAGGGGAGCAGTACTTC. Amino acids: CASSEPAGEQYF.

The chain carries TRBV3-1 and TRBJ1-1, with TRBD1 as a possible D gene (5 bases). The CDR3 runs 14 residues. V gave up 3 bases and J gave up 5 bases, with 13 bases separating them. Germline V gene data show CDR1 as LGHDT and CDR2 as YNNKEL (reference sequence). The CDR3 DNA sequence: TGTGCCAGCAGCCAGGGGGTGGGTTTGACTGAAGCTTTCTTT. Translation gives CASSQGVGLTEAFF. The full variable domain, completed using reference TRBV3-1 and TRBJ1-1, is DTAVSQTPKYLVTQMGNDKSIKCEQNLGHDTMYWYKQDSKKFLKIMFSYNNKELIINETVPNRFSPKSPDKAHLNLHINSLELGDSAVYFCASSQGVGLTEAFFGQGTRLTVV.

V usage is TRBV7-2 and J usage is TRBJ1-5; TRBD1 is a possible D gene (6 bases). Germline CDR1 reads SGHTA; CDR2 reads FQGNSA. The CDR3 has 14 amino acids. Between the trimmed V and J ends, which lost 3 bases and 7 bases, there was a span of 13 bases. The CDR3 spells CASSLAGARQPQHF. The CDR3 region has the DNA TGTGCCAGCAGCTTGGCAGGGGCACGACAGCCCCAGCATTTT.

This clonotype showed up just a few times. This chain connects TRBV29-1 to TRBJ1-2; a possible D gene is TRBD1 (5 bases). CDR3 size: 14 residues. The germline V and J ends were trimmed by 4 bases and 7 bases, with 19 bases remaining between them. Germline V gene data show CDR1 as SQVTM and CDR2 as ANQGSEA. CDR3 DNA: TGCAGCGTTGGGGGGGGAAGCGGAGGGCCTGGCTACACCTTC. Translation gives CSVGGGSGGPGYTF.

The chain carries TRBV7-9 and TRBJ1-6, with D unclear. Germline V CDR1 and CDR2: SEHNR, FQNEAQ (reference sequence). CDR3 length: 15 amino acids. The germline V and J ends were trimmed by 2 bases and 7 bases, with 12 bases remaining between them. The CDR3 DNA is TGTGCCAGCAGCTTAAGCTCGACTCGCAATTCACCCCTCCACTTT. Its protein is CASSLSSTRNSPLHF.

In the case of this clonotype: The CDR3 does not end in the conserved phenylalanine or tryptophan, so this is likely a read error. V gene TRBV7-2 combines with J gene TRBJ2-1, with 13 nucleotides matching TRBD2. The germline CDR1 and CDR2 sequences are SGHTA and FQGNSA. The CDR3 spans 15 residues. V trimming: 4 bases; J trimming: 8 bases; junction bases outside the gene matches: 5. CDR3 region: CASSWTSGSLYEQFL. CDR3 bases: TGTGCCAGCAGCTGGACTAGCGGGAGTTTATATGAGCAGTTCCTC.

The rearrangement uses TRBV20-1 and TRBJ1-1, with D unclear. This CDR3 region has 11 residues. The germline CDR1 and CDR2 sequences are DFQATT and SNEGSKA (reference sequence). CDR3 residues: CGAPGNTEAFF. Here the CDR3 DNA reads TGCGGAGCGCCAGGGAACACTGAAGCTTTCTTT.

This clonotype occurred a few times. This sequence joins TRBV24-1 and TRBJ2-1, with 8 bases aligning to TRBD2. Germline V gives CDR1 KGHDR, CDR2 SFDVKD. The V gene end was trimmed by 2 bases and the J gene end by 3 bases; junction bases not matched to a gene: 5. The CDR3 is 16 residues long. The CDR3 sequence is CATSDSGLAGYNEQFF. In nucleotides, the CDR3 is TGTGCCACCAGTGATTCTGGACTAGCCGGCTACAATGAGCAGTTCTTC.

The chain employs TRBV4-3 and TRBJ2-5; D is ambiguous. CDR3 size: 14 residues. Germline-derived CDR1 and CDR2 are LGHNA and YSLEER. The V end was cut by 1 base, the J end by 3 bases, with 9 bases between. The DNA for the CDR3 is TGCGCCAGCAGCCAAGTCTCAGACGAAGAGACCCAGTACTTC. Translation gives CASSQVSDEETQYF.

This clonotype was counted many times. The genes are TRBV5-1 and TRBJ2-2; D possibly matches TRBD1 or TRBD2 (5 bases each). The germline gives CDR1 SGHRS, CDR2 YFSETQ. The CDR3 covers 15 residues. Trimming stripped 1 base from V and 0 bases from J, with 7 bases between. CDR3 bases: TGCGCCAGCAGCTTGTTGGGGGCGAACACCGGGGAGCTGTTTTTT. Protein sequence: CASSLLGANTGELFF.

This clonotype turned up a few times. The junction departs from the called germline gene at one end, perhaps through a read error. The chain employs TRBV28 and TRBJ1-4; no reliable D call. Per germline, CDR1 MDHEN and CDR2 SYDVKM. The CDR3 spans 15 residues. The DNA for the CDR3 is TGTGCCAGCAGTCCGGCTGGGCGGACTAATGAAAAACTTTTTTTT. It encodes CASSPAGRTNEKLFF.

This clonotype was found once. This chain uses TRBV7-9 with TRBJ2-7, with a tentative D call TRBD2 (6 bases). Trimming removed 5 bases from V and 5 bases from J, with 19 bases in between. Germline V CDR1 and CDR2: SEHNR, FQNEAQ (reference sequence). The CDR3 runs to 15 residues. CDR3 coding DNA: TGTGCCAGCAGCCGACTGAGGGGAGGTAGTGACGAGCAGTACTTC. Protein product: CASSRLRGGSDEQYF.

This clonotype was seen more than once but under ten times. The rearrangement links TRBV28 to TRBJ2-7; 7 bases fit TRBD1. From germline, CDR1 is MDHEN and CDR2 SYDVKM. The CDR3 loop spans 13 amino acids. V shed 6 bases and J 2 bases; nucleotides not matched to a gene: 4. The CDR3 loop reads CASRHRGTYEQYF. CDR3 nucleotides: TGTGCCAGCAGGCACAGGGGTACCTACGAGCAGTACTTC.

This clonotype was recorded many times. This sequence joins TRBV4-1 and TRBJ1-5, with 8 bases lining up with TRBD1. CDR1 and CDR2 from the germline V gene are MGHRA and YSYEKL. The CDR3 is 15 residues long. With 2 bases clipped from V and 4 bases from J, the junction kept 4 bases outside the gene matches. CDR3 protein: CASSQTGQDNQPQHF. In nucleotides, the CDR3 is TGCGCCAGCAGCCAAACGGGACAGGATAATCAGCCCCAGCATTTT.

The rearrangement links TRBV7-2 to TRBJ2-7; possibly TRBD2 for D (5 bases). This CDR3 is 13 amino acids long. Germline CDR1 is SGHTA and CDR2 is FQGNSA. V was clipped by 0 bases and J by 6 bases, with 9 bases between them. Here the CDR3 reads CASSLAGVSEQYF. The CDR3 coding sequence is TGTGCCAGCAGCTTAGCGGGAGTCTCCGAGCAGTACTTC.

The chain links TRBV7-2 to TRBJ2-5; no firm D call. The CDR3 contains 14 residues. Trimming took off 5 bases at V and 7 bases at J, with 17 bases between the two ends. Germline V gives CDR1 SGHTA, CDR2 FQGNSA. The CDR3 coding sequence is TGTGCCAGCAGCCCGGGCCCCTCGCTGGGGACCCAGTACTTC. Its protein product is CASSPGPSLGTQYF.

This clonotype was found a few times. CDR3 sequence: CASSFETQYF. The DNA of the CDR3 is TGTGCCAGCAGTTTCGAGACCCAGTACTTC. The chain uses TRBV28 and TRBJ2-5; unclear D gene. The CDR3 is 10 amino acids. V was shortened by 3 bases and J by 5 bases, with 1 base between the two germline ends. CDR1 and CDR2 (germline): MDHEN, SYDVKM.

The chain links TRBV12-3 or TRBV12-4 to TRBJ2-5, with 8 positions matching TRBD2. The CDR3 totals 13 residues. V was pared by 5 bases and J by 5 bases, with 4 bases of the junction left unmatched. CDR3 amino acids: CASSPSGSETQYF. CDR3 bases: TGTGCCAGCAGTCCGAGCGGGAGCGAGACCCAGTACTTC.

This sequence joins TRBV2 and TRBJ2-2; no firm D call. The CDR3 runs 15 residues. V was trimmed by 8 bases and J by 4 bases, leaving 17 bases between them. The germline V gene encodes CDR1 SNHLY and CDR2 FYNNEI. The CDR3 here is CASANSPRGTGELFF. The CDR3 nucleotides read TGTGCCAGCGCTAACAGCCCTCGTGGCACCGGGGAGCTGTTTTTT.

The chain has TRBV28 and TRBJ2-5; tentatively, D is TRBD1 or TRBD2 (5 bases each). The germline V gene encodes CDR1 MDHEN and CDR2 SYDVKM. The V end lost 6 bases, the J end lost 5 bases, and 16 bases lay between the germline ends. This CDR3 has 14 amino acids. This CDR3 is CASRPRRGGETQYF. In DNA, the CDR3 is TGTGCCAGCAGACCGAGACGGGGCGGGGAGACCCAGTACTTC.

The V and J genes are TRBV11-2 and TRBJ1-1; D not resolved. Germline CDR1 reads SGHAT; CDR2 reads FQNNGV. V was cut by 5 bases and J by 6 bases, with 19 bases left in between. The CDR3 is 15 amino acids. CDR3 sequence reads: CASSPNLGAQSEAFF. CDR3 DNA: TGTGCCAGCAGCCCTAATCTCGGAGCTCAGTCTGAAGCTTTCTTT.